This entry features one T cell receptor (beta chain) sequence. CDR1 is SGHNT, CDR2 YYREEE, per germline (reference sequence). V lost 7 bases and J lost 7; bases outside the gene matches: 10. The CDR3 contains 13 residues. The record originates from a study of blood T cell repertoires in COVID-19. As for the study in general: Italy, Spain and the United States were the sources of the convalescent and acute COVID-19 samples.

How the authors handled the data: Reference gene primer amplification yielded estimated nucleated cell counts. Sequencing used immunoSEQ multiplex PCR; TCRdb keeps in-frame clones, though not all of them. V and J calls plus clone size are reproduced from that table; the DNA served to infer D and trimming. The data contain some 220,000 clones, roughly 85% of them seen just once; the ten biggest clones take up approximately 5.1%. The sample consisted of peripheral blood. The rearrangement uses TRBV5-4 and TRBJ2-5, with TRBD1 identical over 7 bases. The clonotype originates from a man in his forties or fifties with COVID-19, enrolled during active disease. The CDR3 DNA follows: TGTGCCAGCGGGACAGACAGGGCCGGGACCCAGTACTTC. Residues: CASGTDRAGTQYF.